Described below is a single T cell receptor (beta chain) sequence and its context. Libraries were prepared by immunoSEQ multiplex PCR; TCRdb keeps only in-frame clonotypes and omits some of them. Of approximately 94,000 clones in the sample, approximately 90% were seen once. The sample is drawn from a study of T cell changes during pregnancy in multiple sclerosis. With 8 bases removed from V and 4 bases from J, the gap between germline ends came to 20 bases. Per germline, CDR1 MNHEY and CDR2 SVGAGI. CDR3 length: 15 residues. The receptor was isolated from a female donor with multiple sclerosis, enrolled in a pregnancy study. J is TRBJ1-2 and V is TRBV6-5, with D possibly matching TRBD1 (6 bases). The source was peripheral blood, collected after pregnancy. CDR3 bases: TGTGCCAGCGCTCTCCAGGGGCTGTTCAGCTATGGCTACACCTTC. This sequence encodes CASALQGLFSYGYTF.